Below are 30 T cell receptor beta chains sequenced from a single sample in a study of blood T cell repertoires in COVID-19. Sequencing used immunoSEQ multiplex PCR; TCRdb keeps in-frame clones, though not all of them. The sample yields a few hundred thousand clones, approximately 84% seen once. Specimen: PBMCs or T cells enriched from blood (not recorded which). The receptors here all came from a woman aged 30 to 39 who had recovered from COVID-19.

V gene TRBV12-5 combines with J gene TRBJ2-7; 7 positions match TRBD1. The CDR3 runs to 13 residues. The trim removed 8 bases at V and 4 bases at J, leaving 8 bases unmatched. Per the germline V gene, CDR1 is LGHNT and CDR2 is FRNRAP. CDR3 sequence reads: CASSRDSIYEQYF. The CDR3 DNA sequence: TGTGCTAGTTCCCGGGACAGCATTTACGAGCAGTACTTC.

CDR3 residues: CASRWTGDQPQHF. For the CDR3, the DNA is TGTGCCAGCAGGTGGACAGGGGACCAGCCCCAGCATTTT. The gene calls are TRBV6-5 and TRBJ1-5; 9 bases fit TRBD1. This CDR3 has 13 residues. With V trimmed by 6 bases and J by 7 bases, 4 bases remained unmatched. Germline values: CDR1 MNHEY, CDR2 SVGAGI.

The chain has TRBV6-5 and TRBJ1-4, with 8 positions matching TRBD1. CDR1 MNHEY and CDR2 SVGAGI come from the germline V gene. V lost 3 bases to trimming and J lost 5 bases; unmatched junction nucleotides: 5. The CDR3 is 15 amino acids. DNA of the CDR3: TGTGCCAGCAGTTATGTCAGACAGGGGAATGAAAAACTGTTTTTT. Translated: CASSYVRQGNEKLFF.

This chain connects TRBV28 to TRBJ1-6; TRBD1 agrees at 9 bases. The CDR3 is 14 amino acids. The V segment lost 5 bases and the J segment 7 bases; nucleotides outside the gene matches: 3. Germline CDR1 reads MDHEN; CDR2 reads SYDVKM. CDR3 region: CASSGDRENSPLHF. The DNA of the CDR3 is TGTGCCAGCAGTGGGGACAGGGAGAATTCACCCCTCCACTTT. The whole variable domain, filled in from reference TRBV28 and TRBJ1-6, reads DVKVTQSSRYLVKRTGEKVFLECVQDMDHENMFWYRQDPGLGLRLIYFSYDVKMKEKGDIPEGYSVSREKKERFSLILESASTNQTSMYLCASSGDRENSPLHFGNGTRLTVT.

This chain connects TRBV14 to TRBJ2-6, with 9 nucleotides matching TRBD2. CDR1 and CDR2 from the germline V gene are SGHDN and FVKESK. This CDR3 spans 18 amino acids. After removal of 8 bases from V and 2 bases from J, the junction contained 13 bases not matched to a gene. The CDR3 bases are TGTGCCAGCCGTAAACTAGGAGGCGGGGGGGCTGGGGCCAACGTCCTGACTTTC. This gives the protein CASRKLGGGGAGANVLTF.

This clone appeared a single time. The chain has TRBV4-1 and TRBJ2-1, with 10 positions matching TRBD2. The V and J ends lost 1 base and 3 bases, in that order; junction bases with no gene match: 3. The CDR3 contains 16 residues. CDR1 and CDR2 (germline): MGHRA, YSYEKL. The CDR3 protein is CASSQVASGSYNEQFF. The CDR3 nucleotides are TGCGCCAGCAGCCAAGTCGCTAGCGGGAGCTACAATGAGCAGTTCTTC.

The chain uses TRBV6-1 and TRBJ1-6, with D tentatively TRBD1 (5 bases). CDR1 is MNHNS, CDR2 SASEGT, per germline. CDR3 length equals 17 residues. V lost 2 bases to trimming and J lost 6 bases, with 17 bases between them. CDR3 protein: CASSERESRVANSPLHF. CDR3 bases: TGTGCCAGCAGTGAAAGGGAATCCAGGGTGGCTAATTCACCCCTCCACTTT.

About this clone itself: The same CDR3 can be traced to other DNA sequences in this sample. The gene calls are TRBV9 and TRBJ1-5, with TRBD1 matching 7 bases. With 3 bases clipped from V and 3 bases from J, the junction kept 3 bases outside the gene matches. The length of the CDR3 is 14 residues. Germline V lookup: CDR1 SGDLS, CDR2 YYNGEE. In DNA, the CDR3 is TGTGCCAGCAGCGGAGGGGGCGACAATCAGCCCCAGCATTTT. This encodes CASSGGGDNQPQHF.

This sequence joins TRBV7-8 and TRBJ1-2, with a weak D call TRBD1 (6 bases). CDR1 is SGHVS, CDR2 FQNEAQ, per germline. The CDR3 loop spans 14 amino acids. Trimming removed 4 bases from V and 2 bases from J, with 11 bases in between. In nucleotides, the CDR3 is TGTGCCAGCAGCTCTAACAGGGACAACTATGGCTACACCTTC. Residues: CASSSNRDNYGYTF.

CDR3 in amino acids: CSVVSGETYEQYF. In DNA, the CDR3 is TGCAGCGTTGTTTCGGGAGAGACCTACGAGCAGTACTTC. V usage is TRBV29-1 and J usage is TRBJ2-7, with a weak D call TRBD2 (6 bases). CDR3 length: 13 residues. V lost 4 bases and J 2 bases, leaving 12 bases between the germline ends. Germline V gene lookup returns CDR1 SQVTM and CDR2 ANQGSEA.

The chain recombines TRBV3-1 (or the pseudogene TRBV3-2) with TRBJ2-4; D uncertain. Trimming left V 1 base short and J 0 bases short, with 22 bases between. Germline V gives CDR1 LGHDT, CDR2 YNNKEL (reference sequence). CDR3 length equals 20 residues. The CDR3 DNA sequence: TGTGCCAGCAGCCAAGCCTCTTTCCAAACTCCCACGAAAGCCAAAAACATTCAGTACTTC. This encodes CASSQASFQTPTKAKNIQYF.

The chain employs TRBV28 and TRBJ2-7, with TRBD2 identical over 11 bases. Looked up from germline, CDR1 is MDHEN and CDR2 is SYDVKM. J was trimmed by 2 bases and V by 1 base; bases with no gene match: 7. This CDR3 region has 17 residues. CDR3 amino acids: CASSLSLAGVLAYEQYF. CDR3 DNA sequence: TGTGCCAGCAGTTTATCACTAGCGGGAGTCCTGGCCTACGAGCAGTACTTC.

This chain connects TRBV13 to TRBJ2-1; 13 bases align to TRBD2. CDR3 length equals 18 residues. Germline assignment: CDR1 PRHDT and CDR2 FYEKMQ (reference sequence). The V segment lost 5 bases and the J segment 2 bases; nucleotides outside the gene matches: 9. The CDR3 DNA follows: TGTGCCAGCAGCCCCTCGGGACTAGCGGGACATCCCTACAATGAGCAGTTCTTC. It encodes CASSPSGLAGHPYNEQFF.

This chain links TRBV6-5 with TRBJ2-7; D may be TRBD2 (6 bases). This CDR3 comprises 14 residues. V lost 6 bases and J lost 3, with 15 bases in between. Germline V gene lookup returns CDR1 MNHEY and CDR2 SVGAGI. The CDR3 bases are TGTGCCAGCAGGGGATGGGACTCCGGCTACGAGCAGTACTTC. Amino acids: CASRGWDSGYEQYF.

This chain links TRBV24-1 with TRBJ1-4, with D possibly TRBD1 on 5 matching bases. The CDR3 extends over 14 amino acids. Germline assignment: CDR1 KGHDR and CDR2 SFDVKD. V was clipped by 2 bases and J by 11 bases, with 14 bases between them. The CDR3 loop reads CATSDSRGGFKLFF. CDR3 nucleotide sequence: TGTGCCACCAGTGATTCGCGCGGGGGGTTCAAACTGTTTTTT.

The chain combines TRBV27 with TRBJ1-2, with 9 bases that match TRBD1. In germline, CDR1 is MNHEY, CDR2 SMNVEV (reference sequence). V was clipped by 6 bases and J by 2 bases; unmatched bases: 7. The CDR3 extends over 15 amino acids. The CDR3 region is CASSDPTGGNYGYTF. Written as DNA, the CDR3 is TGTGCCAGCAGCGACCCGACAGGGGGAAACTATGGCTACACCTTC.

The rearrangement joins TRBV6-1 to TRBJ1-6; TRBD1 might be the D (6 bases). This CDR3 spans 16 amino acids. Germline CDR1 reads MNHNS; CDR2 reads SASEGT. V lost 0 bases and J 3 bases, leaving 9 bases between the germline ends. CDR3 in amino acids: CASSEAHRVYNSPLHF. CDR3 in DNA: TGTGCCAGCAGTGAAGCGCACAGGGTCTATAATTCACCCCTCCACTTT.

The chain carries TRBV28 and TRBJ1-2; 10 bases align to TRBD1. The CDR3 has 14 residues. The V gene end was trimmed by 8 bases and the J gene end by 7 bases; junction bases not matched to a gene: 10. Germline V gives CDR1 MDHEN, CDR2 SYDVKM. CDR3 protein: CASVGGQGKSGYTF. The DNA of the CDR3 is TGTGCCAGCGTAGGGGGACAGGGGAAGTCTGGCTACACCTTC.

This clone was detected once. This chain joins TRBV9 and TRBJ1-6; D possibly corresponds to TRBD1 (5 bases). With 0 bases removed from V and 10 bases from J, the gap between germline ends came to 11 bases. The CDR3 has 14 amino acids. Germline CDR1 SGDLS, CDR2 YYNGEE. The CDR3 nucleotides read TGTGCCAGCAGCGTAGTGCCAGGGCAATCACCCCTCCACTTT. Translating it yields CASSVVPGQSPLHF.

The chain carries TRBV7-9 and TRBJ2-7; possible D gene TRBD1, 6 bases. Trimming stripped 5 bases from V and 3 bases from J, with 14 bases between. Germline assignment: CDR1 SEHNR and CDR2 FQNEAQ (reference sequence). The CDR3 covers 14 residues. The CDR3 DNA is TGTGCCAGCAGCCAACAACAGGGTATCTACGAGCAGTACTTC. Amino acid sequence: CASSQQQGIYEQYF.

The rearrangement uses TRBV12-3 or TRBV12-4 and TRBJ2-7, with 10 bases fitting TRBD2. The CDR3 has 13 residues. V was clipped by 5 bases and J by 3 bases; unmatched bases: 1. CDR3 residues: CASSGTSVYEQYF. CDR3 bases: TGTGCCAGCAGTGGGACTAGCGTCTACGAGCAGTACTTC.

CDR3 sequence reads: CASSPNSNRNQPQHF. DNA of the CDR3: TGTGCCAGCTCACCAAACAGCAACAGAAATCAGCCCCAGCATTTT. V gene TRBV18 combines with J gene TRBJ1-5; D gene unclear. CDR3 size: 15 residues. Trimming took off 2 bases at V and 4 bases at J, with 12 bases between the two ends. The germline V gene has CDR1 KGHSH and CDR2 LQKENI. The full variable domain, completed using reference TRBV18 and TRBJ1-5, is NAGVMQNPRHLVRRRGQEARLRCSPMKGHSHVYWYRQLPEEGLKFMVYLQKENIIDESGMPKERFSAEFPKEGPSILRIQQVVRGDSAAYFCASSPNSNRNQPQHFGDGTRLSIL.

This clone was detected only a few times. The chain is built from TRBV2 and TRBJ2-5; 10 bases fit TRBD2. The CDR3 consists of 15 residues. Trimming cost V 5 bases and J 5 bases; bases outside gene matches: 8. Germline V gene data show CDR1 as SNHLY and CDR2 as FYNNEI. The CDR3 sequence is CASSKLAGSGETQYF. The CDR3 DNA reads TGTGCCAGCAGTAAACTAGCGGGGAGTGGTGAGACCCAGTACTTC.

The rearrangement uses TRBV7-2 and TRBJ2-7; TRBD1 aligns across 7 bases. Losses at the gene ends were 0 bases for V and 2 bases for J; bases not matched to a gene: 13. This CDR3 has 18 residues. Germline lookup yields CDR1 SGHTA and CDR2 FQGNSA. The CDR3 protein is CASSLASWDSQDPYEQYF. CDR3 DNA: TGTGCCAGCAGCTTAGCGTCTTGGGACAGCCAAGATCCCTACGAGCAGTACTTC.

The chain is built from TRBV5-8 and TRBJ2-7; maybe TRBD2 (6 bases). The V end lost 4 bases, the J end lost 3 bases, and 17 bases lay between the germline ends. Germline CDR1 and CDR2: SGHTS and YDEGEE. The CDR3 totals 15 residues. CDR3 bases: TGTGCCAGCAGCCTACGGGACTTCAAGAACTACGAGCAGTACTTC. Its translation: CASSLRDFKNYEQYF.

The gene calls are TRBV27 and TRBJ2-7; TRBD1 matches at 9 bases. The CDR3 is made up of 15 amino acids. Germline CDR1 is MNHEY and CDR2 is SMNVEV (reference sequence). Trimming at V came to 4 bases and at J to 5 bases, leaving 9 bases not matched to a gene. CDR3 nucleotides: TGTGCCAGCAGTTCCTCCGCCGGGACAGGGAACGAGCAGTACTTC. Translated, it gives CASSSSAGTGNEQYF.

The rearrangement joins TRBV15 to TRBJ1-1; D not certain. CDR1 LNHNV and CDR2 YYDKDF come from the germline V gene (reference sequence). This CDR3 is 16 amino acids long. V lost 3 bases and J lost 5, with 19 bases in between. CDR3 in amino acids: CATSREVTGMGTEAFF. The CDR3 DNA follows: TGTGCCACCAGCAGGGAAGTTACGGGGATGGGAACTGAAGCTTTCTTT.

V gene TRBV7-2 combines with J gene TRBJ2-7, with 8 bases aligning to TRBD1. V lost 5 bases, J lost 3 bases, and 6 bases stayed unmatched. Germline V gene lookup returns CDR1 SGHTA and CDR2 FQGNSA. The CDR3 is made up of 14 amino acids. As DNA, the CDR3 is TGTGCCAGCAGCCTCGGGACAGGCCACTACGAGCAGTACTTC. Residues: CASSLGTGHYEQYF.

V is TRBV18 and J is TRBJ2-5, with a tentative D call TRBD2 (5 bases). Germline lookup yields CDR1 KGHSH and CDR2 LQKENI. The CDR3 covers 15 residues. V was shortened by 3 bases and J by 5 bases, with 16 bases between the two germline ends. The CDR3 region has the DNA TGTGCCAGCTCACCCGTTGCGGGCGCGCGGGAGACCCAGTACTTC. It yields the protein CASSPVAGARETQYF.

The chain uses TRBV15 and TRBJ1-4; 9 bases match TRBD1. The germline CDR1 and CDR2 sequences are LNHNV and YYDKDF (reference sequence). The V segment lost 9 bases and the J segment 8 bases; nucleotides outside the gene matches: 13. The CDR3 is made up of 15 amino acids. CDR3 amino acids: CATTIDRGGREKLFF. CDR3 nucleotides: TGTGCCACGACAATTGACAGGGGGGGAAGAGAAAAACTGTTTTTT.